This T cell receptor beta chain was identified during a study of cytomegalovirus exposure and HLA in healthy donors. CDR3 length equals 17 residues. Between the trimmed V and J ends, which lost 3 bases and 0 bases, there was a span of 16 bases. Per germline, CDR1 SGHDT and CDR2 YYEEEE. Study outcomes and limitations: TRBV6-2, TRBV6-3 and some other V segments were excluded as indistinguishable.

On this clone: Its specificity is not known.

Vbeta (60) and Jbeta (13) primers were used in the PCR. Generated by immunoSEQ multiplex PCR, the TCRdb table keeps only in-frame clones and is missing some. The data show about 180,000 clones, with 70% to 85% seen just once and more than 0.55% held by the top ten. Although they were nominally healthy when sampled, donors likely had unrecorded immune exposures. This sequence joins TRBV5-6 and TRBJ2-1; D might be TRBD2 (5 bases). The receptor was derived from a woman between 35 and 50 years old in good health and CMV-seronegative. The sequenced material came from PBMCs. In nucleotides, the CDR3 is TGTGCCAGCAGCTCCCTGCAGCGGAGCCGCTCCTACAATGAGCAGTTCTTC. This gives the protein CASSSLQRSRSYNEQFF.